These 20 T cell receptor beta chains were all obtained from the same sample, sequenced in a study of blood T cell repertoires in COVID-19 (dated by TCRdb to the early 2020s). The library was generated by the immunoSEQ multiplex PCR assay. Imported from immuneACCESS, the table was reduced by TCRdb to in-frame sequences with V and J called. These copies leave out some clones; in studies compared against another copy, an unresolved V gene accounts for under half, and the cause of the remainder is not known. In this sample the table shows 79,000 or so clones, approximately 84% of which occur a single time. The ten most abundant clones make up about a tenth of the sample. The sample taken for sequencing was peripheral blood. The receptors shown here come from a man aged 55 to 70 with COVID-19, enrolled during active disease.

CDR3 sequence reads: CASSLVVAGVGAGEQYF. In nucleotides, the CDR3 is TGTGCCAGCAGCTTGGTGGTAGCGGGAGTGGGGGCTGGCGAGCAGTACTTC. V and J are TRBV5-6 and TRBJ2-7, with TRBD2 matching over 9 bases. The CDR3 has 17 residues. Germline assignment: CDR1 SGHDT and CDR2 YYEEEE. Trimming at V came to 0 bases and at J to 6 bases, leaving 13 bases not matched to a gene.

The CDR3 nucleotides are TGTGCCAGCAGCTTAGGGGGAAGGAACACAGATACGCAGTATTTT. This translates into CASSLGGRNTDTQYF. The chain uses TRBV5-4 and TRBJ2-3, with a weak D call TRBD1 (6 bases). The germline V gene encodes CDR1 SGHNT and CDR2 YYREEE (reference sequence). Trimming pared 2 bases from V and 2 bases from J, leaving 12 bases between. The length of the CDR3 is 15 residues.

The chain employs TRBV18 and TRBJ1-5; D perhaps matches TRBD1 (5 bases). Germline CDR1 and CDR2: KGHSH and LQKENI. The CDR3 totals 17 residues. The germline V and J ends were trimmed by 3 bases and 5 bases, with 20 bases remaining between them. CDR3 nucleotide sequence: TGTGCCAGCTCACCTCCAGGGTTGTCTCAGTCTTATCAGCCCCAGCATTTT. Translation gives CASSPPGLSQSYQPQHF.

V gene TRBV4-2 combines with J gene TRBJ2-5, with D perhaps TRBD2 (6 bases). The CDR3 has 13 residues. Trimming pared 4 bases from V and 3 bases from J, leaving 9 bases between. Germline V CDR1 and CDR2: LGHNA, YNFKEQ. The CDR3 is CASSRRLEETQYF. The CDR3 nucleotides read TGTGCCAGCAGCCGACGACTAGAAGAGACCCAGTACTTC.

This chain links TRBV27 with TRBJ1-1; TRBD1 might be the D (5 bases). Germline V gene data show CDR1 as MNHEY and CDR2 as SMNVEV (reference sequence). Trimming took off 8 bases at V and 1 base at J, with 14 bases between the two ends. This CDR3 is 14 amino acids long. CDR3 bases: TGTGCCAGCCGCCTTCTTACAGGGAACACTGAAGCTTTCTTT. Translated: CASRLLTGNTEAFF.

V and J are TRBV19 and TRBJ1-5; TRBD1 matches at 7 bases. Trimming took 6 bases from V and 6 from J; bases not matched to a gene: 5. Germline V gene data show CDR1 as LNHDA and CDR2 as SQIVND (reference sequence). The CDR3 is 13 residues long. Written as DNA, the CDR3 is TGTGCCAGTAGCACCACAGGGGTTCAGCCCCAGCATTTT. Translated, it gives CASSTTGVQPQHF.

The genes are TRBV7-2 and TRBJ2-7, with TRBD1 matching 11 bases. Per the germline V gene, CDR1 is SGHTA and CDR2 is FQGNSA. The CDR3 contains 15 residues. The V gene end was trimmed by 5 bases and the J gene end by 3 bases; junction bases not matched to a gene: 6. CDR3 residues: CASSQPGTGGYEQYF. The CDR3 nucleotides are TGTGCCAGCAGCCAACCAGGGACAGGGGGCTACGAGCAGTACTTC.

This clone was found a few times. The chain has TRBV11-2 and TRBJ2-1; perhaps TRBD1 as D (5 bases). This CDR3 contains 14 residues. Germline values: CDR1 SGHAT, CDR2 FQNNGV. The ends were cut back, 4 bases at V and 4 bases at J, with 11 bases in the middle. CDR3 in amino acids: CASSSRQIYNEQFF. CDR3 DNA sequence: TGTGCCAGCAGCTCGCGACAGATATACAATGAGCAGTTCTTC. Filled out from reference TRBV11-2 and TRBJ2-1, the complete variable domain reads EAGVAQSPRYKIIEKRQSVAFWCNPISGHATLYWYQQILGQGPKLLIQFQNNGVVDDSQLPKDRFSAERLKGVDSTLKIQPAKLEDSAVYLCASSSRQIYNEQFFGPGTRLTVL.

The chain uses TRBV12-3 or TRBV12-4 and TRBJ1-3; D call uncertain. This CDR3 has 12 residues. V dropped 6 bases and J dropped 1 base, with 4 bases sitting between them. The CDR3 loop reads CASSPSGNTIYF. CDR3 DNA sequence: TGTGCCAGCAGCCCGTCTGGAAACACCATATATTTT.

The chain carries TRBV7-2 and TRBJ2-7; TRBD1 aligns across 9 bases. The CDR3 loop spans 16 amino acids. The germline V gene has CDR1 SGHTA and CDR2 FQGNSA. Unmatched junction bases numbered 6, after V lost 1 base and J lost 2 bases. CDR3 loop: CASSLGGTGPAYEQYF. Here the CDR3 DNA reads TGTGCCAGCAGCTTAGGCGGGACAGGGCCCGCCTACGAGCAGTACTTC.

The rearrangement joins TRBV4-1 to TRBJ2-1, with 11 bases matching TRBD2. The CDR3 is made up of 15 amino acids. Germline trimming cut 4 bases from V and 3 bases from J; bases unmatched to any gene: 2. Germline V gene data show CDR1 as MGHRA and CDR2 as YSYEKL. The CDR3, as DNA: TGCGCCAGCAGCCCCACTAGCGGGGGCTACAATGAGCAGTTCTTC. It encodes CASSPTSGGYNEQFF.

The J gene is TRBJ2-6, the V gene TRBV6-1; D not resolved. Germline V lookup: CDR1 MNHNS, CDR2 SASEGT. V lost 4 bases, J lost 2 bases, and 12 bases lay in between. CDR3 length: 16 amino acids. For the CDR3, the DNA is TGTGCCAGCAGTGTCAGCGCGGTGGCTGGGGCCAACGTCCTGACTTTC. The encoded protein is CASSVSAVAGANVLTF.

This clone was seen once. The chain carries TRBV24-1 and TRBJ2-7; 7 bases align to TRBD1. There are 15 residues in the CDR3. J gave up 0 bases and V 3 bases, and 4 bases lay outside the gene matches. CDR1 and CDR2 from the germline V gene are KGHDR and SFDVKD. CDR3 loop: CATSDPRDSSYEQYF. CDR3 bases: TGTGCCACCAGTGATCCAAGGGACAGCTCCTACGAGCAGTACTTC.

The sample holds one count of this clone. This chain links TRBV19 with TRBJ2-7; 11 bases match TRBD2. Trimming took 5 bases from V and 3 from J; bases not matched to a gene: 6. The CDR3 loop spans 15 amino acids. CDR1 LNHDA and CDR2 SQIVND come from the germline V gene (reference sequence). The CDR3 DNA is TGTGCCAGTAGTCTAACTAGCGGGAGAATCTACGAGCAGTACTTC. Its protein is CASSLTSGRIYEQYF.

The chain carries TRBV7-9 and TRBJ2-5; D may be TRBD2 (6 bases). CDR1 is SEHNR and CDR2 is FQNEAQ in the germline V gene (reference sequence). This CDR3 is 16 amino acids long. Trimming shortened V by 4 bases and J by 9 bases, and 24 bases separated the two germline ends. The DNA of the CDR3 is TGTGCCAGCAGCTCCGGACTAACCGGGACCCCCGGGTCCCAGTACTTC. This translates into CASSSGLTGTPGSQYF.

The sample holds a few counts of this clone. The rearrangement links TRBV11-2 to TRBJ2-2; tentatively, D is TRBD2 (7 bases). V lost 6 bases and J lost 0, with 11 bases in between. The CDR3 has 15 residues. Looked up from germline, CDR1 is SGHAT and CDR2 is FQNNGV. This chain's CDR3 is CASRGGGPNTGELFF. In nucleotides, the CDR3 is TGTGCCAGCAGAGGGGGGGGGCCGAACACCGGGGAGCTGTTTTTT.

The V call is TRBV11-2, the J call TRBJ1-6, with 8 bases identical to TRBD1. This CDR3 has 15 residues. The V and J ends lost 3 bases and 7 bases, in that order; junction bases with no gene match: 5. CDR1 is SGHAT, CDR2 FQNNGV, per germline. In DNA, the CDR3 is TGTGCCAGCAGCTTCCTTACAGGGGGGAATTCACCCCTCCACTTT. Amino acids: CASSFLTGGNSPLHF.

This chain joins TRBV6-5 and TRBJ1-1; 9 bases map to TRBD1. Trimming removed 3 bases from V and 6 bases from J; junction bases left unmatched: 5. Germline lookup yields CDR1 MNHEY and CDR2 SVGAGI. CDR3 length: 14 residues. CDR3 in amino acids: CASSYFGTGPEAFF. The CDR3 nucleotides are TGTGCCAGCAGTTATTTCGGGACAGGGCCTGAAGCTTTCTTT.

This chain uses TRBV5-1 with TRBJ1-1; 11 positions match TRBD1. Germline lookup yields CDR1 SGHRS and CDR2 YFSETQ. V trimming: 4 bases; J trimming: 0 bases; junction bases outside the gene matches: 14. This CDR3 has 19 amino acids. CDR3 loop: CASSQGQGVTSRLNTEAFF. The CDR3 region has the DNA TGCGCCAGCAGCCAGGGACAGGGGGTCACATCACGATTGAACACTGAAGCTTTCTTT.

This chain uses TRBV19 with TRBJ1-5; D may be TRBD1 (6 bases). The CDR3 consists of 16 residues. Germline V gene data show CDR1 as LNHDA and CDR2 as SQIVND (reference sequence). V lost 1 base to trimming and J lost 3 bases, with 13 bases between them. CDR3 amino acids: CASSIANREFNQPQHF. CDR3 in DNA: TGTGCCAGTAGTATAGCAAACAGGGAATTCAATCAGCCCCAGCATTTT.